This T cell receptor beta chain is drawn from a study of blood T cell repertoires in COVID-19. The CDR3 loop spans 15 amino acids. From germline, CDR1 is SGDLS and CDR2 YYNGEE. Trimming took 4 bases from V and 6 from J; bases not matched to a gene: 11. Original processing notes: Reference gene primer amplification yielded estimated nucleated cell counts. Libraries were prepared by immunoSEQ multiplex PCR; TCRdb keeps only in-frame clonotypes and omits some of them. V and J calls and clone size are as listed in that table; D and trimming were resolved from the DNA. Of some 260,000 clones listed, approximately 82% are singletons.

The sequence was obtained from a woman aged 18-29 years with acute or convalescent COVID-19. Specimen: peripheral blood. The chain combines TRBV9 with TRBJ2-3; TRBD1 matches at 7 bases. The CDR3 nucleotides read TGTGCCAGCAGCAAAGGGGGCTACCTCGGGGATACGCAGTATTTT. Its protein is CASSKGGYLGDTQYF.